What follows describes a single T cell receptor beta chain. As yet, its antigen is unknown. Exclusion followed for patients with uncontrolled infection, other autoimmune disease, pregnancy or lactation. Around 10 ml fresh peripheral blood yielded the PBMCs. V lost 3 bases and J lost 9; bases outside the gene matches: 13. The V gene's germline CDR1 is KGHDR and CDR2 SFDVKD. The CDR3 sequence is 19 residues long. This record belongs to a study of T cells in Graves' hyperthyroidism and ophthalmopathy. Whole-study findings and limits: Most clonotypes that expanded in the thyroid above 0.001 also showed up in blood.

Amplification of TCR beta CDR3 regions was performed using RNA transcripts as template. HTBI primers drove first-round RT-PCR of the TCR CDR3. TCRdb re-called the multiplex PCR reads with MiXCR, one entry per CDR3 protein. This repertoire shows approximately 690,000 distinct CDR3 sequences, 14% found once; its top ten account for under 15%. The receptor was derived from a woman in her forties or fifties with Graves' ophthalmopathy. The chain combines TRBV24-1 with TRBJ2-1; 16 bases align to TRBD2. The sample taken for sequencing was blood. CDR3 region: CATSDLPGLAGGPTAEQFF. In DNA, the CDR3 is TGTGCCACCAGTGATCTCCCGGGACTAGCGGGAGGGCCTACCGCTGAGCAGTTCTTC.